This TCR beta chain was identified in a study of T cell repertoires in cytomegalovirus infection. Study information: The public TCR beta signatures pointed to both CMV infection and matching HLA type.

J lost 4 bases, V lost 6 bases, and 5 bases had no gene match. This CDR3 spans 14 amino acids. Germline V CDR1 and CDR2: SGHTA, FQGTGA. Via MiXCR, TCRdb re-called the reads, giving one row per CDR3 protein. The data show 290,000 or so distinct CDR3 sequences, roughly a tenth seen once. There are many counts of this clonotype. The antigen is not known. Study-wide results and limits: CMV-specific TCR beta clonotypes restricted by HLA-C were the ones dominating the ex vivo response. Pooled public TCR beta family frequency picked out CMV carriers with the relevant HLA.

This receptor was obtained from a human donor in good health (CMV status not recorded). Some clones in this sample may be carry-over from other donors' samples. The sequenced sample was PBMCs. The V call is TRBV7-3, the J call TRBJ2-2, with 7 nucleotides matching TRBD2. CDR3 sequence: CASRTGGGTGELFF. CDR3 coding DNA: TGTGCCAGCAGAACGGGGGGTGGCACCGGGGAGCTGTTTTTT.